This TCR beta chain derives from a study of blood T cell repertoires in COVID-19. Study as a whole: Italy, Spain and the United States were the sources of the convalescent and acute COVID-19 samples.

TCRdb keeps only in-frame clones here, not all; method: immunoSEQ multiplex PCR. The sample shows about 670,000 clones, about 87% of them seen only once. Germline CDR1 LGHDT, CDR2 YNNKEL (reference sequence). The ends lost 0 bases at V and 2 bases at J; junction bases unmatched: 17. This CDR3 is 22 amino acids long. The specimen was peripheral blood. V and J are TRBV3-1 (or the pseudogene TRBV3-2) and TRBJ2-3; 13 bases line up with TRBD2. The TCR was taken from a woman between 18 and 30 years old with acute or convalescent COVID-19. CDR3 region: CASSQDLGYPGLAGESTDTQYF. DNA for the CDR3: TGTGCCAGCAGCCAAGATCTCGGTTACCCAGGACTAGCGGGGGAATCCACAGATACGCAGTATTTT.